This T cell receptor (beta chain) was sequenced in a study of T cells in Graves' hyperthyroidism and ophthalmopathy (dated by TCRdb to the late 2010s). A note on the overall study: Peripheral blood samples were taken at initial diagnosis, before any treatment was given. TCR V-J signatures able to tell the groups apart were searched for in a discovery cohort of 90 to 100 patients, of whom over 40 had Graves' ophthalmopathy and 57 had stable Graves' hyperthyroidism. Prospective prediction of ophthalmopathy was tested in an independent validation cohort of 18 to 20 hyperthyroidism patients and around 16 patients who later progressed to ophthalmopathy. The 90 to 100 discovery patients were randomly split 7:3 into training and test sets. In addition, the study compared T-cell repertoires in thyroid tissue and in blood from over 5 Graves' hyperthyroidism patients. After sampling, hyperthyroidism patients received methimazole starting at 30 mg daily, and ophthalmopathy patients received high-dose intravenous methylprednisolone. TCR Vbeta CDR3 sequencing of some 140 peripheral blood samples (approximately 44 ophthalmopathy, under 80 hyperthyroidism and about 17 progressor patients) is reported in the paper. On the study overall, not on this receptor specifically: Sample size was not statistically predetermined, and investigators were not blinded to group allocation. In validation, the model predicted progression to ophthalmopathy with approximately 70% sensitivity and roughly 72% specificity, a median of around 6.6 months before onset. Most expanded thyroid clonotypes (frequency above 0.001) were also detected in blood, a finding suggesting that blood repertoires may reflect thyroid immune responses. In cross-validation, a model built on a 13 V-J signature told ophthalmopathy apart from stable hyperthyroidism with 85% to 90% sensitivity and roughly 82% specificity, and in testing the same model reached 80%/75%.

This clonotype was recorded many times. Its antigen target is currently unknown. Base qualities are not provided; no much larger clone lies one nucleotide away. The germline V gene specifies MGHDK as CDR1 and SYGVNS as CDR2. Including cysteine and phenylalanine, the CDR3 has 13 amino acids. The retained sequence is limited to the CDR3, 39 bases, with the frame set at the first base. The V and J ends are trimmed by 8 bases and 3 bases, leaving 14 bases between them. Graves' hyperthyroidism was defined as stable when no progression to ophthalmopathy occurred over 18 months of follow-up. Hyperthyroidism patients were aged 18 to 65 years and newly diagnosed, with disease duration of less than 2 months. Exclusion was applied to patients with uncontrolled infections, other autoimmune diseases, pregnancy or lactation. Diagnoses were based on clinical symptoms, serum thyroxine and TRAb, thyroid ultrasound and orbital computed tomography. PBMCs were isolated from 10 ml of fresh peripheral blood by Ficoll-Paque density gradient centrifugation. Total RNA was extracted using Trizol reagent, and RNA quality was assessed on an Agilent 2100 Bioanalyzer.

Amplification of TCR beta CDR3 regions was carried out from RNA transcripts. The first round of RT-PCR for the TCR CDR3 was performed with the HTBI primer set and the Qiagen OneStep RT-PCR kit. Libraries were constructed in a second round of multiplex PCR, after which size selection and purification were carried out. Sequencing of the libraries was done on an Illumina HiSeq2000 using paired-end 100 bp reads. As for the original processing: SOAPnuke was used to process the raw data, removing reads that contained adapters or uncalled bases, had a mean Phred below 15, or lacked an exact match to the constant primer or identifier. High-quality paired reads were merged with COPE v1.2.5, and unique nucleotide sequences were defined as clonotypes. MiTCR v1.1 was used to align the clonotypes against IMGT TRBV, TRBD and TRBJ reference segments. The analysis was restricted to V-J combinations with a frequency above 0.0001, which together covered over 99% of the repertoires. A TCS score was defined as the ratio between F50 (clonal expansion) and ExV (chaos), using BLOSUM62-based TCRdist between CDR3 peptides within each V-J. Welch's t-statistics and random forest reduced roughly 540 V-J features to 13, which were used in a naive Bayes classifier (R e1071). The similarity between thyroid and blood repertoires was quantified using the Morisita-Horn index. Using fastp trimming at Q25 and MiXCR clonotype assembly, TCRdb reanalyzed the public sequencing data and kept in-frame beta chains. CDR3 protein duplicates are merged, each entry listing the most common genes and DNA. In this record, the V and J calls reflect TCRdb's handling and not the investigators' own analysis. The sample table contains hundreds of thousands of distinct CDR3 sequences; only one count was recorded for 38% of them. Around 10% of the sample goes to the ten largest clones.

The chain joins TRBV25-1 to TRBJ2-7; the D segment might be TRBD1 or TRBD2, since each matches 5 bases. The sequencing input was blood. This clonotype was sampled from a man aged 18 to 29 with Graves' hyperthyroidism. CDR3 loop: CASEGRRYYEQYF. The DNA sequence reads TGTGCCAGCGAGGGACGTCGTTACTACGAGCAGTACTTC.